The 10 T cell receptor beta chains given below trace back to one sample, sequenced in a study of radiation and T cells in renal cell carcinoma. Specified time point: baseline pretreatment blood. Treatment specified: 15 Gy SBRT to primary tumor, nephrectomy 4 weeks later. The method was immunoSEQ multiplex PCR; TCRdb's version includes in-frame clones alone and lacks a portion of them. The sample consists of some 100,000 clones, 82% of them appearing once. The starting material was blood, obtained from a patient whose treatment included radiotherapy and nephrectomy. The origin of the receptors is a man in his sixties with renal cell carcinoma.

This chain uses TRBV5-4 with TRBJ2-1; perhaps TRBD1 as D (6 bases). V was clipped by 1 base and J by 8 bases, with 16 bases between them. CDR3 length: 15 amino acids. Germline loops: CDR1 SGHNT, CDR2 YYREEE (reference sequence). The CDR3, as DNA: TGTGCCAGCAGCTTGATGGGACACACTCTAGATGAGCAGTTCTTC. Its translation: CASSLMGHTLDEQFF. Full variable domain (remainder filled in from reference TRBV5-4 and TRBJ2-1): ETGVTQSPTHLIKTRGQQVTLRCSSQSGHNTVSWYQQALGQGPQFIFQYYREEENGRGNFPPRFSGLQFPNYSSELNVNALELDDSALYLCASSLMGHTLDEQFFGPGTRLTVL.

This chain uses TRBV21-1 with TRBJ2-2; the table's D call, TRBD2, was not checked against the DNA. TRBV21-1 represents a pseudogene. This CDR3 is built from 17 residues. CDR3 protein: CASSLTSGSLGAGELFF. CDR3 nucleotides: TGTGCCAGCAGCCTGACTAGCGGGAGTCTAGGCGCCGGGGAGCTGTTTTTT.

This chain connects TRBV4-1 to TRBJ2-1; the match to TRBD2 covers 11 bases. V shed 4 bases and J 4 bases; nucleotides not matched to a gene: 12. Germline V gene data show CDR1 as MGHRA and CDR2 as YSYEKL. This CDR3 spans 18 amino acids. The CDR3 region has the DNA TGCGCCAGCAGCCTCTACCTTCCGACTAGCGGGGAGTACAATGAGCAGTTCTTC. Its translation: CASSLYLPTSGEYNEQFF.

The chain combines TRBV7-6 with TRBJ2-6; D possibly matches TRBD1 or TRBD2 (5 bases each). Trimming removed 1 base from V and 3 bases from J, with 7 bases in between. The germline V gene encodes CDR1 SGHVS and CDR2 FNYEAQ. This CDR3 is 15 amino acids long. CDR3 loop: CASSLDGGGANVLTF. In DNA, the CDR3 is TGTGCCAGCAGCTTAGATGGGGGTGGGGCCAACGTCCTGACTTTC.

A few counts support this clone. The V and J genes are TRBV11-2 and TRBJ2-5; 8 bases map to TRBD1. Germline loops: CDR1 SGHAT, CDR2 FQNNGV. V lost 6 bases to trimming and J lost 2 bases; unmatched junction nucleotides: 8. This CDR3 is 15 amino acids long. CDR3 sequence: CASSSGQVPQETQYF. The DNA for the CDR3 is TGTGCCAGCAGTTCGGGACAGGTCCCTCAAGAGACCCAGTACTTC.

This clone has just one count. DNA for the CDR3: TGTGCCAGCAGCAATTACGAGCAGTACTTC. This sequence encodes CASSNYEQYF. The rearrangement uses TRBV11-2 and TRBJ2-7, with D hard to call. The V gene's germline CDR1 is SGHAT and CDR2 FQNNGV. This CDR3 is 10 amino acids long. V shed 5 bases and J shed 4 bases, with 3 bases lying between them.

The chain uses TRBV6-1 and TRBJ2-1; D is ambiguous. The CDR3 length is 14 residues. The germline V gene encodes CDR1 MNHNS and CDR2 SASEGT. V lost 7 bases to trimming and J lost 2 bases, with 12 bases between them. DNA of the CDR3: TGTGCCAGCAATGACCAGAAAACCTACAATGAGCAGTTCTTC. It yields the protein CASNDQKTYNEQFF.

This clone has a single count. The chain combines TRBV7-6 with TRBJ2-3; 12 nucleotides align to TRBD2. The CDR3 covers 15 residues. Germline V gives CDR1 SGHVS, CDR2 FNYEAQ. V shed 2 bases and J 10 bases; nucleotides not matched to a gene: 7. In DNA, the CDR3 is TGTGCCAGCAGCTTAAGGTCTAGCGGGAGGGCCGCGCAGTATTTT. This translates into CASSLRSSGRAAQYF. Looking up the rest from reference TRBV7-6 and TRBJ2-3 gives the full variable domain: GAGVSQSPRYKVTKRGQDVALRCDPISGHVSLYWYRQALGQGPEFLTYFNYEAQQDKSGLPNDRFSAERPEGSISTLTIQRTEQRDSAMYRCASSLRSSGRAAQYFGPGTRLTVL.

The rearrangement uses TRBV7-2 and TRBJ2-5; 10 nucleotides align to TRBD2. V lost 2 bases to trimming and J lost 5 bases; unmatched junction nucleotides: 2. In germline, CDR1 is SGHTA, CDR2 FQGNSA. The CDR3 loop spans 14 amino acids. DNA of the CDR3: TGTGCCAGCAGCTTAAGCGGGAGGGGCGAGACCCAGTACTTC. This encodes CASSLSGRGETQYF.

This clone was seen just once. The gene calls are TRBV4-3 and TRBJ2-3; D gene ambiguous. The CDR3 spans 17 residues. Germline lookup yields CDR1 LGHNA and CDR2 YSLEER. The V gene lost 1 base and the J gene lost 2 bases, with 16 bases spanning the gap. The chain's CDR3 is CASSQAPIPGPTDTQYF. DNA of the CDR3: TGCGCCAGCAGCCAAGCCCCAATCCCGGGTCCCACAGATACGCAGTATTTT.